This record concerns one T cell receptor (beta chain) sequence. TCRdb keeps only in-frame clones here, not all; method: immunoSEQ multiplex PCR. There are about 260,000 clones in the sample; approximately 90% occur only once, and over 0.75% lies in the top ten. Individuals drawn from some 25 US areas were roughly 18 to 95 years old. Exposed participants came across a COVID-19 case within 2 weeks before study entry. V gave up 4 bases and J gave up 8 bases, with 15 bases separating them. In germline, CDR1 is SGHNT, CDR2 YYREEE (reference sequence). This CDR3 region has 13 residues. This sample is part of a study of blood T cell repertoires in COVID-19. About the research overall: Samples representing acute and convalescent COVID-19 were sourced from the United States, Italy and Spain. PBMCs, B-cell-depleted T cells, or T cells were the source of the cDNA or gDNA that made up the material.

The gene calls are TRBV5-4 and TRBJ1-2; tentative D call: TRBD1 (5 bases). Source material: PBMCs or T cells enriched from blood (not recorded which). This sequence originates from a man in his forties or fifties who had been exposed to COVID-19. For the CDR3, the DNA is TGTGCCAGCAGCCCTACCAGGGATGGCGGCTACACCTTC. This codes for CASSPTRDGGYTF.